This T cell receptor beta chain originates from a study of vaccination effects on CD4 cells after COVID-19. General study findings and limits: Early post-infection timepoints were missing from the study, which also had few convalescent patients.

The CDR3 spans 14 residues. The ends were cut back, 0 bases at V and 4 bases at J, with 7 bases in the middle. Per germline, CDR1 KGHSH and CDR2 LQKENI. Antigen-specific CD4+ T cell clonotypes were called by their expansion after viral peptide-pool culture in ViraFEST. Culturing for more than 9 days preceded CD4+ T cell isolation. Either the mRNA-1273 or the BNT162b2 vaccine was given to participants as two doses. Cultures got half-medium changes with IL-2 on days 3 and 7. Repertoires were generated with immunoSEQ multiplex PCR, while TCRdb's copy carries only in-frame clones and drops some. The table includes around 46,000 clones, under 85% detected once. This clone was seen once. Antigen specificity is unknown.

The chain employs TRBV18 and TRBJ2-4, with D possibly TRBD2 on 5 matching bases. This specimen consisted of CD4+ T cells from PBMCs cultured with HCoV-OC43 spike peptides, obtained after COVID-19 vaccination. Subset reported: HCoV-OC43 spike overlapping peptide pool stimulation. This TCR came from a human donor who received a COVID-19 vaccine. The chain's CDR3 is CASSPPSVKNIQYF. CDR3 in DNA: TGTGCCAGCTCACCACCTAGCGTTAAAAACATTCAGTACTTC.